A selection of T cell receptor beta chains follows, all from one sample in a study of blood T cell repertoires in COVID-19. TCRdb's table, derived via immunoSEQ multiplex PCR, lists solely in-frame clones and lacks some. The sample holds some 80,000 clones, over 70% seen once. The specimen sequenced was peripheral blood. These receptors originate from a man older than 75 with acute or convalescent COVID-19. CDR3s include the opening cysteine and the closing phenylalanine or tryptophan. A D gene is named only where the DNA matches it firmly.

J,V,D,CDR3
TRBJ1-2,TRBV19,TRBD1,CASSPQGAAREGTF
TRBJ2-7,TRBV6-5,.,CASSNRVREQYF
TRBJ2-2,TRBV7-3,TRBD2,CASSTRGGRNTGELFF
TRBJ2-5,TRBV7-9,TRBD2,CASSLGGSGGQETQYF
TRBJ1-5,TRBV5-6,TRBD1,CASSLAPGQGAHQPQHF
TRBJ1-4,TRBV5-1,.,CASSLTKQGWSGKLFF
TRBJ2-1,TRBV4-1,TRBD1,CASSQPGQVNNEQFF
TRBJ2-1,TRBV29-1,TRBD2,CSVAEGLAGSYNEQFF
TRBJ2-3,TRBV2,TRBD2,CARGLAGSTDTQYF
TRBJ1-5,TRBV4-1,.,CASAEGQGNQPQHF
TRBJ1-2,TRBV9,TRBD1,CASSENRGGGYTF
TRBJ1-6,TRBV6-5,TRBD1,CASRWTGDNSPLHF
TRBJ2-2,TRBV3-1/TRBV3-2,TRBD1,CASSRRGQAVKLFF
TRBJ1-2,TRBV5-1,.,CASSLAEGLGGYTF
TRBJ1-4,TRBV2,.,CASRPQGRGEKLFF
TRBJ1-2,TRBV10-3,TRBD1,CAISSGGRGYTF
TRBJ2-7,TRBV3-1/TRBV3-2,.,CASSQGQGSYEQYF
TRBJ1-2,TRBV5-4,.,CASSLEGRGVGYTF
TRBJ1-2,TRBV5-4,.,CASSRDRNYGYTF
TRBJ2-1,TRBV5-1,.,CASSLLSSYNEQFF
TRBJ1-2,TRBV5-4,TRBD1,CASSSGQVYGYTF
TRBJ2-5,TRBV24-1,TRBD2,CATSDSRLAPETQYF
TRBJ1-4,TRBV5-6,.,CASSLFSGYNEKLFF
TRBJ2-3,TRBV6-2/TRBV6-3,TRBD2,CASSYSSSGSTDTQYF
TRBJ2-5,TRBV5-1,TRBD2,CASSLRSGGAGETQYF
TRBJ1-2,TRBV5-1,.,CASSLDLDSNYGYTF
TRBJ2-7,TRBV5-5,TRBD1,CASSVRDSRYEQYF
TRBJ1-3,TRBV3-1/TRBV3-2,TRBD1,CASSPPTGEF
TRBJ2-2,TRBV5-4,TRBD2,CASRAGGANTGELFF
TRBJ1-6,TRBV3-1/TRBV3-2,.,CASSQEGRRARSPLHF
TRBJ2-5,TRBV27,TRBD2,CASSFSGGALGETQYF
TRBJ1-2,TRBV29-1,.,CSVEIGMPYGYTF
TRBJ1-6,TRBV19,TRBD1,CASSIPGEGARPLHF
TRBJ2-1,TRBV2,.,CACAGGLQHQFF
TRBJ2-7,TRBV30,TRBD1,CAWSWPGQPYEQYF
TRBJ1-2,TRBV6-5,TRBD1,CASRASGQRIYGYTF
TRBJ2-1,TRBV5-1,TRBD2,CASSLAERTSGGKYYNEQFF
TRBJ2-3,TRBV6-5,.,CASSLPGPTDTQYF
TRBJ1-5,TRBV7-2,.,CASSSRSNQPQHF
TRBJ2-1,TRBV7-2,TRBD1,CASRVQGSNNEQFF
TRBJ1-5,TRBV2,TRBD1,CASSEKDRGQPQHF
TRBJ1-1,TRBV7-2,.,CASSLDWGVDTEAFF
TRBJ1-5,TRBV19,TRBD1,CASSGQGTYQPQHF
TRBJ2-3,TRBV7-2,TRBD2,CASSLAGTSGRSDTQYF
TRBJ1-5,TRBV2,.,CASSEARGNNQPQHF
TRBJ2-4,TRBV12-3/TRBV12-4,.,CASRLGDSPIQYF
TRBJ1-2,TRBV5-1,TRBD1,CASSLSDRAYGYTF
TRBJ1-3,TRBV7-9,.,CASSFYPSQGDGNTIYF
TRBJ1-1,TRBV18,.,CASSPQDTEAFF
TRBJ2-2,TRBV11-3,.,CASSLDVGAAGGELFF